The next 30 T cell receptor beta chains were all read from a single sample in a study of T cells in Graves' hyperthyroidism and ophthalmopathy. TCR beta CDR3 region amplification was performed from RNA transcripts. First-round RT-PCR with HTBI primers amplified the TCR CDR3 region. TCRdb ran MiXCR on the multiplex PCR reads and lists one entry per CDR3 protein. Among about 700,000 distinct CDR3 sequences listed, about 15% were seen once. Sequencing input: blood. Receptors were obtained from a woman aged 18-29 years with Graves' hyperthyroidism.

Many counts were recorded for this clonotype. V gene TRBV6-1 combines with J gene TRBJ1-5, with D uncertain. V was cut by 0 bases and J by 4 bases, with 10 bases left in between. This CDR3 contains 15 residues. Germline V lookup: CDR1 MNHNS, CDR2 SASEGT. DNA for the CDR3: TGTGCCAGCAGTGAAGCGCTTGGGGATAATCAGCCCCAGCATTTT. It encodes CASSEALGDNQPQHF.

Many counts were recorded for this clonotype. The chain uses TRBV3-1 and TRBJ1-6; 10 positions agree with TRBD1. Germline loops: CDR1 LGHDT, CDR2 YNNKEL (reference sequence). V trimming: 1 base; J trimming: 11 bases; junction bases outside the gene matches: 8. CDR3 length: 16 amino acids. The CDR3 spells CASSQANRDRGAPLHF. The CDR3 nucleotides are TGTGCCAGCAGCCAAGCCAACCGGGACAGGGGCGCACCCCTCCACTTT.

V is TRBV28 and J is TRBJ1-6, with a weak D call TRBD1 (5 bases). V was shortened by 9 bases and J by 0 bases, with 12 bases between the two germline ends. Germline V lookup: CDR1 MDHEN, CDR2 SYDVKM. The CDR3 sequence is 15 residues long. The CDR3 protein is CASGALSSYNSPLHF. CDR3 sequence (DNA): TGTGCCAGTGGGGCCCTAAGCTCCTATAATTCACCCCTCCACTTT.

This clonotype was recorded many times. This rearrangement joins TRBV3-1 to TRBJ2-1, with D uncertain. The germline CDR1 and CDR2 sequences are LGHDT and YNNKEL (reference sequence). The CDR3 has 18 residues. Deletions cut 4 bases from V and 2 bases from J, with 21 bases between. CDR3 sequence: CASSPSLPGGRPYNEQFF. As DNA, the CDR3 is TGTGCCAGCAGCCCGTCCCTCCCTGGTGGCCGCCCCTACAATGAGCAGTTCTTC.

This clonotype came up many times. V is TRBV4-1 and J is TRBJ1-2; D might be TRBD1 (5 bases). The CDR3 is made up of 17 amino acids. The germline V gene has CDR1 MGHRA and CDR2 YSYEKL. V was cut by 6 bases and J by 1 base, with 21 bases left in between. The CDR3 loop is CASSLDNRLRGNYGYTF. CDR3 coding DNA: TGCGCCAGCAGTCTTGACAACCGTCTAAGGGGTAACTATGGCTACACCTTC.

The CDR3 nucleotides read TGTGCCAGCAGCGCCCCCATTTTGGTTTGCCAAGAGACCCAGTACTTC. Translated, it gives CASSAPILVCQETQYF. V usage is TRBV11-2 and J usage is TRBJ2-5; no clear D. The CDR3 totals 16 residues. With 5 bases removed from V and 1 base from J, the gap between germline ends came to 17 bases. CDR1 SGHAT and CDR2 FQNNGV come from the germline V gene.

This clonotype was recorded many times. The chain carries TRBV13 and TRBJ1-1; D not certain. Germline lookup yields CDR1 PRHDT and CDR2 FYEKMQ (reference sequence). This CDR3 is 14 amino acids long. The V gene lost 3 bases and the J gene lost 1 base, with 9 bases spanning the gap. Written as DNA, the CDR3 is TGTGCCAGCAGCTTCCTCGGGTCGAACACTGAAGCTTTCTTT. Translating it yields CASSFLGSNTEAFF. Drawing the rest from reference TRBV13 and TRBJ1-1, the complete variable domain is AAGVIQSPRHLIKEKRETATLKCYPIPRHDTVYWYQQGPGQDPQFLISFYEKMQSDKGSIPDRFSAQQFSDYHSELNMSSLELGDSALYFCASSFLGSNTEAFFGQGTRLTVV.

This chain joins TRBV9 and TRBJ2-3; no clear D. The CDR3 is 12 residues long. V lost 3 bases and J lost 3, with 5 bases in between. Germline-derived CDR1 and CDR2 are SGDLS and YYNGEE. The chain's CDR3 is CASSGQTDTQYF. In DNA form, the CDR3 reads TGTGCCAGCAGCGGTCAAACAGATACGCAGTATTTT.

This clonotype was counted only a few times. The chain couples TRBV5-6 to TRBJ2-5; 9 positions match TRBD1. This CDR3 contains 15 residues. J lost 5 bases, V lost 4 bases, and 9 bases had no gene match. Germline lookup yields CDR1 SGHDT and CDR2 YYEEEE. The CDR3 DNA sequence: TGTGCCAGCAGCCGACTGGACAGGGGAGAGGAGACCCAGTACTTC. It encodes CASSRLDRGEETQYF.

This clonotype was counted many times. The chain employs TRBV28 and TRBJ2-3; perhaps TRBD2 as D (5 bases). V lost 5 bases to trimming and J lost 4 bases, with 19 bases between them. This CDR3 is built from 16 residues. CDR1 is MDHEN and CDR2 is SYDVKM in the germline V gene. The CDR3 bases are TGTGCCAGCAGTCAACGGGATTGGCGTCGGCCAGATACGCAGTATTTT. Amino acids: CASSQRDWRRPDTQYF. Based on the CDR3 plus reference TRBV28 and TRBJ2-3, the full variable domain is DVKVTQSSRYLVKRTGEKVFLECVQDMDHENMFWYRQDPGLGLRLIYFSYDVKMKEKGDIPEGYSVSREKKERFSLILESASTNQTSMYLCASSQRDWRRPDTQYFGPGTRLTVL.

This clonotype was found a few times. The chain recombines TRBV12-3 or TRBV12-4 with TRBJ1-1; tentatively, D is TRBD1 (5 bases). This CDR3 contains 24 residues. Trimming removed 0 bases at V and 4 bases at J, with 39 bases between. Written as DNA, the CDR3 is TGTGCCAGCAGTTTAGCGCTAAGAGGTGGACTCAGAATCCGGGACCAGGAATTGGGCACTGAAGCTTTCTTT. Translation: CASSLALRGGLRIRDQELGTEAFF.

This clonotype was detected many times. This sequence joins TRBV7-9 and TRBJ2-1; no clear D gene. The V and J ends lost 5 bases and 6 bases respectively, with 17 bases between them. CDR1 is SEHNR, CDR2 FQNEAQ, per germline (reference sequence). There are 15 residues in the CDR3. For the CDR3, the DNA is TGTGCCAGCAGCCCATCGGGCCCATTCCGCAATGAGCAGTTCTTC. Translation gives CASSPSGPFRNEQFF.

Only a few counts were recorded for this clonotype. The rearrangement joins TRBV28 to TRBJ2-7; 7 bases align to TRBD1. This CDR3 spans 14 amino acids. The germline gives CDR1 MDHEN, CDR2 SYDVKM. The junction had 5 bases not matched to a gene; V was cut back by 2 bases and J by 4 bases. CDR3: CASSLGSRGYEQYF. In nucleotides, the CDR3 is TGTGCCAGCAGTTTAGGGTCCAGGGGGTACGAGCAGTACTTC.

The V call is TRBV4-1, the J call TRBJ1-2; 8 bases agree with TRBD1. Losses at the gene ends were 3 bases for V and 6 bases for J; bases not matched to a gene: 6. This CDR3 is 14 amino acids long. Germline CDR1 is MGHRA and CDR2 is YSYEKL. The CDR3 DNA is TGCGCCAGCAGCCATCCGGGACAGGCAGATGGCTACACCTTC. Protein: CASSHPGQADGYTF.

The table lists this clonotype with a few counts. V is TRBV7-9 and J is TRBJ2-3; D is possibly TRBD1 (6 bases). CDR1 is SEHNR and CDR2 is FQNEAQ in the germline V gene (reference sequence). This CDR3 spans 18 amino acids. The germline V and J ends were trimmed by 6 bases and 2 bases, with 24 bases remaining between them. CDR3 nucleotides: TGTGCCAGCAGACCGAAGTTGGGGGCATCTTCTGACACAGATACGCAGTATTTT. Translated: CASRPKLGASSDTDTQYF. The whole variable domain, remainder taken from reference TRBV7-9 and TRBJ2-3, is DTGVSQNPRHKITKRGQNVTFRCDPISEHNRLYWYRQTLGQGPEFLTYFQNEAQLEKSRLLSDRFSAERPKGSFSTLEIQRTEQGDSAMYLCASRPKLGASSDTDTQYFGPGTRLTVL.

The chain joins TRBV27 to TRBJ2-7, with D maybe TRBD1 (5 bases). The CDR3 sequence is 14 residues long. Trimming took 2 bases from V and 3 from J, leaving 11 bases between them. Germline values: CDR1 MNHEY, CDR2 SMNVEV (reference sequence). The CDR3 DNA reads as TGTGCCAGCAGTTTAATCGGGCAGGGCTACGAGCAGTACTTC. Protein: CASSLIGQGYEQYF.

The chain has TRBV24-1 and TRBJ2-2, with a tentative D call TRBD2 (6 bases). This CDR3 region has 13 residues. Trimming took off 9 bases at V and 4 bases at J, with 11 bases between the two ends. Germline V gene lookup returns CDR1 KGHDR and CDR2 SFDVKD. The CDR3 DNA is TGTGCCACCGATTCGGAGGGCACCGGGGAGCTGTTTTTT. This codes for CATDSEGTGELFF.

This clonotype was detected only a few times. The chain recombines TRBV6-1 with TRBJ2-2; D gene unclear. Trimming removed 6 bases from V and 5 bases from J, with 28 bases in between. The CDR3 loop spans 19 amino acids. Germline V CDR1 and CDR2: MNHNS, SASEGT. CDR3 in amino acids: CASSLSLEARVANTGELFF. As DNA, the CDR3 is TGTGCCAGCAGCCTGTCCCTCGAAGCTCGGGTTGCCAATACCGGGGAGCTGTTTTTT.

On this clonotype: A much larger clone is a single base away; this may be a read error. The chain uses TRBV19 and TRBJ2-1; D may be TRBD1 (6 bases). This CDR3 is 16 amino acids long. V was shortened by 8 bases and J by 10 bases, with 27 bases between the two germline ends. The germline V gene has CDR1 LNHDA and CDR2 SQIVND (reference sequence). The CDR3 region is CASAGWDKQGTYEQFF. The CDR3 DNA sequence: TGTGCCAGTGCGGGCTGGGACAAGCAGGGGACATACGAGCAGTTCTTC.

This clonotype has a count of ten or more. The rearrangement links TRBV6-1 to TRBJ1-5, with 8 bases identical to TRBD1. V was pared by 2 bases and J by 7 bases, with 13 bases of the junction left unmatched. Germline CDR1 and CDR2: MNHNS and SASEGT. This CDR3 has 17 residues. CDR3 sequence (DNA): TGTGCCAGCAGTGAAAACAGGGGGTTTTTTTTAGGACAGCCCCAGCATTTT. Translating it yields CASSENRGFFLGQPQHF.

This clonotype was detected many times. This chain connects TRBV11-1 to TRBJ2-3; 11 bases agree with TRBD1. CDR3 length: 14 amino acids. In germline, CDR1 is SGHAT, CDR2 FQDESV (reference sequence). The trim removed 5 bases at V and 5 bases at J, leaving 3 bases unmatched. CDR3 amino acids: CASSGQGAVDTQYF. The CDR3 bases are TGTGCCAGCAGCGGACAGGGGGCCGTAGATACGCAGTATTTT.

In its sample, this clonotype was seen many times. CDR3 DNA: TGTGCCAGCCCTCCCTTGGCGGGCGAAGGGACAGCAGATACGCAGTATTTT. Protein sequence: CASPPLAGEGTADTQYF. This rearrangement joins TRBV6-2 or TRBV6-3 to TRBJ2-3, with TRBD1 matching over 7 bases. CDR1 MNHEY and CDR2 SVGEGT come from the germline V gene. This CDR3 is built from 17 residues. Trimming removed 8 bases from V and 4 bases from J; junction bases left unmatched: 18.

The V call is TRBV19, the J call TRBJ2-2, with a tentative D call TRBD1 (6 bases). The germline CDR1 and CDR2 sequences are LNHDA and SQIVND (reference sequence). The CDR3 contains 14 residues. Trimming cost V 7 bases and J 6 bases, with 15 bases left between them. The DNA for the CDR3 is TGTGCCAGTACCGTCAACAGGGTGGCCGGGGAGCTGTTTTTT. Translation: CASTVNRVAGELFF.

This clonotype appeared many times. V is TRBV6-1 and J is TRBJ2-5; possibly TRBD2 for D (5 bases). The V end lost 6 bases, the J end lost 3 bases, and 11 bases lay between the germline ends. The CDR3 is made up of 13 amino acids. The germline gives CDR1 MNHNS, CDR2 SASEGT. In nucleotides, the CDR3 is TGTGCCAGCAGGGGGAGCGATAAAGAGACCCAGTACTTC. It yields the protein CASRGSDKETQYF.

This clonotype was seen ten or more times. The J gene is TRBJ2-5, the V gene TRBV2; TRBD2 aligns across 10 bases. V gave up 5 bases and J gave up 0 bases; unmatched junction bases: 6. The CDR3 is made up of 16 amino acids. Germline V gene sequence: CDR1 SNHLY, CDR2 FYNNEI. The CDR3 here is CASSTSGNPYQETQYF. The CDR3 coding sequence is TGTGCCAGCAGTACTAGCGGGAACCCGTACCAAGAGACCCAGTACTTC.

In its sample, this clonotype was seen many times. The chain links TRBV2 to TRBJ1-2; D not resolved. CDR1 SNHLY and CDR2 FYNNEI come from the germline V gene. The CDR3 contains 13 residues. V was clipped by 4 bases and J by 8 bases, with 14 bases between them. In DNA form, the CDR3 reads TGTGCCAGCAGTGTTCCCCCCTCGGGAGGCTACACCTTC. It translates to CASSVPPSGGYTF.

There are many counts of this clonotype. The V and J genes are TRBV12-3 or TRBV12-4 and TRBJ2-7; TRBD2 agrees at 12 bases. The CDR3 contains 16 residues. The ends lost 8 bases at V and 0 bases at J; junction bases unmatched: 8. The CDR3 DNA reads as TGTGCCAGCTCACTAGCGGGAGGAACAAGCTCCTACGAGCAGTACTTC. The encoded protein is CASSLAGGTSSYEQYF.

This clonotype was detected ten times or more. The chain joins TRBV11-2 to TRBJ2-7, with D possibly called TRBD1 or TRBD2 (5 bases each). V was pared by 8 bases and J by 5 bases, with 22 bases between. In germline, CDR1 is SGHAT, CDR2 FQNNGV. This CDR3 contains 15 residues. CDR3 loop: CASRGFSAGRNEQYF. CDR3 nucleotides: TGTGCCAGCCGGGGTTTTTCAGCAGGGAGAAACGAGCAGTACTTC.

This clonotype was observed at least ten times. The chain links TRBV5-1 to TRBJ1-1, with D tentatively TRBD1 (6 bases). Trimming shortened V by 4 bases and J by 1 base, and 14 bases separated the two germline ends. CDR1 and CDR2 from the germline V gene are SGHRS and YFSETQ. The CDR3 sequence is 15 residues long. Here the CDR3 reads CASSPTGTPNTEAFF. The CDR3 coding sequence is TGCGCCAGCAGCCCCACCGGGACACCGAACACTGAAGCTTTCTTT.

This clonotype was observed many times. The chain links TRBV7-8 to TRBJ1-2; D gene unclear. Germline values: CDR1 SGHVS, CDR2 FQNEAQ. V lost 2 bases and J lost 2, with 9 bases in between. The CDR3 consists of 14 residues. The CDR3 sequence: CASSLRSGNYGYTF. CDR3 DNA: TGTGCCAGCAGCTTACGGAGCGGAAACTATGGCTACACCTTC. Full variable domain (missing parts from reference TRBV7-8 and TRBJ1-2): GAGVSQSPRYKVAKRGQDVALRCDPISGHVSLFWYQQALGQGPEFLTYFQNEAQLDKSGLPSDRFFAERPEGSVSTLKIQRTQQEDSAVYLCASSLRSGNYGYTFGSGTRLTVV.